The rows below give T cell receptor beta chains drawn from one sample of a study of vaccination and CD4 T cells after COVID-19. These receptors have no known antigen. Each CDR3 protein is one row after TCRdb ran MiXCR on the PCR reads. The table lists some 7,000 distinct CDR3 sequences, under 30% of them singletons. The source material was CD4+ T cells from blood, cultured in vitro. These receptors came from a human donor in good health. Each CDR3 is given with its conserved first and last residue. The D gene is left open where the match is weak. Size values are once, few and many counts, or a class for expanded clones, and some rows have none.

d_call j_call v_call clone_size cdr3_nt cdr3_aa
TRBD1 TRBJ1-2 TRBV12-3/TRBV12-4 . TGTGCCAGCAGTAGGACAGGGGACGTCTATGGCTACACCTTC CASSRTGDVYGYTF
. TRBJ2-6 TRBV19 few TGTGCCAGTAGTCGGCAGGGCGCTGGGGCCAACGTCCTGACTTTC CASSRQGAGANVLTF
. TRBJ1-1 TRBV19 . TGTGCCAGTAGGTTCCCAAGGAGGCAGGGCGGTGTTGAAGCTTTCTTT CASRFPRRQGGVEAFF
. TRBJ2-1 TRBV20-1 . TGCAGTGCTGCCGAGGGTAGCAATGAGCAGTTCTTC CSAAEGSNEQFF
. TRBJ2-2 TRBV6-4 few TGTGCCAGCAGTGTGGAGGGGGGTCACACCGGGGAGCTGTTTTTT CASSVEGGHTGELFF
. TRBJ1-1 TRBV15 medium-sized TGTGCCACCAGCCTGCCTCAGGGGTTATGGACTGAAGCTTTCTTT CATSLPQGLWTEAFF
. TRBJ1-1 TRBV5-4 few TGTGCCAGCAGCTTCGGTGAGGCCGGGGGTGTGACTGAAGCTTTCTTT CASSFGEAGGVTEAFF
TRBD1 TRBJ1-2 TRBV3-1 few TGTGCCAGCAGCCTGAAGACAGGGGGTAGTGGCTACACCTTC CASSLKTGGSGYTF
. TRBJ2-5 TRBV7-2 . TGTGCCAGCAGCTTGAATGAGACCCAGTACTTC CASSLNETQYF
. TRBJ1-5 TRBV12-3/TRBV12-4 . TGTGCCAGCAGTGCCGCGGCAGGGGCTAGTCAGCCCCAGCATTTT CASSAAAGASQPQHF
. TRBJ1-1 TRBV7-2 . TGTGCCAGCAGCTTGAGCCCGAGAGCTTTCTTT CASSLSPRAFF
. TRBJ1-1 TRBV5-1 few TGCGCCAGCAGCTTGGAACGGGGCACTGAAGCTTTCTTT CASSLERGTEAFF
TRBD2 TRBJ2-1 TRBV6-1 . TGTGCCAGCAGTGAGATAGCGGGGGGTCTATATGAGCAGTTCTTC CASSEIAGGLYEQFF
. TRBJ1-5 TRBV6-1 few TGTGCCAGCAGGCGTGACAGACTCCGATCCGAGCCCCAGCATTTT CASRRDRLRSEPQHF
. TRBJ1-5 TRBV7-9 . TGTGCCAGCAGCTTAGCAGGACAGCCCCAGCATTTT CASSLAGQPQHF
TRBD1 TRBJ2-6 TRBV19 . TGTGCCAGTAGTATAGATACACGAGGGGGGACAGGGACCACCTCTGGGGCCAACGTCCTGACTTTC CASSIDTRGGTGTTSGANVLTF
. TRBJ1-2 TRBV19 few TGTGCCACCGAAACCGGCCAGGGTCCCTACACCTTC CATETGQGPYTF
. TRBJ1-2 TRBV7-3 few TGTGCCAGCAGCTCTTCAGGCGGCGGCTACACCTTC CASSSSGGGYTF
. TRBJ2-3 TRBV18 . TGTGCCAGCTCCCAAGGCACAGATACGCAGTATTTT CASSQGTDTQYF
. TRBJ1-1 TRBV7-9 . TGTGCCAGCAGCTTGGGAGCGGGAATCACTGAAGCTTTCTTT CASSLGAGITEAFF
. TRBJ2-2 TRBV20-1 few TGCAGTGCTAAGCCGGTGAACCCTTACACCGGGGAGCTGTTTTTT CSAKPVNPYTGELFF
TRBD2 TRBJ2-4 TRBV20-1 few TGCAGTGCTAGAGGCCTGACTAGCGGGGGGTCTGACATTCAGTACTTC CSARGLTSGGSDIQYF
. TRBJ2-1 TRBV11-1 . TGTGCCAGCAGCAAAGAGGAGGTCAGATACAATGAGCAGTTCTTC CASSKEEVRYNEQFF
. TRBJ1-1 TRBV28 few TGTGCCAGCAGTCCCCTACAGGGTATGGTCACTGAAGCTTTCTTT CASSPLQGMVTEAFF
. TRBJ2-1 TRBV7-2 few TGTGCCAGCACGGAACGGGTAGGTGAGCAGTTCTTC CASTERVGEQFF
TRBD1 TRBJ1-4 TRBV7-2 . TGTGCCAGCAGCTTAGTCCCGGGACAGAGCAGCGAAAAACTGTTTTTT CASSLVPGQSSEKLFF
TRBD1 TRBJ1-2 TRBV15 medium-sized TGTGCCACCAGCAAGGACAGGGATTATGGCTACACCTTC CATSKDRDYGYTF
TRBD2 TRBJ2-5 TRBV7-3 . TGTGCCAGCAGCTTAGGGGGTAGCGGGAAAGAGACCCAGTACTTC CASSLGGSGKETQYF
. TRBJ1-1 TRBV10-3 . TGTGCCATCAGTGAGTATGGACACAAAGCTTTCTTT CAISEYGHKAFF